The sequence of this T cell receptor (beta chain) was determined in a study of blood T cell repertoires in COVID-19. The table came from immunoSEQ multiplex PCR; TCRdb's copy has only in-frame clones and leaves some out. The sample holds about 160,000 clones; about four fifths are singletons and the top ten take around 3.6%. Germline assignment: CDR1 LGHNA and CDR2 YNFKEQ. V gave up 1 base and J gave up 5 bases, with 11 bases separating them. The CDR3 has 14 amino acids. The participants were between roughly 18 and 89 years old and came from roughly 24 US areas. Material for sequencing was PBMCs or T cells enriched from blood (not recorded which). The sequence was collected from a woman in her fifties or sixties in a cohort exposed to, infected with or recovered from COVID-19 (not recorded which). J is TRBJ1-1 and V is TRBV4-2, with a tentative D call TRBD1 (6 bases). The CDR3 loop reads CASSQGDRRTEAFF. DNA of the CDR3: TGTGCCAGCAGCCAAGGCGACAGGAGGACTGAAGCTTTCTTT.